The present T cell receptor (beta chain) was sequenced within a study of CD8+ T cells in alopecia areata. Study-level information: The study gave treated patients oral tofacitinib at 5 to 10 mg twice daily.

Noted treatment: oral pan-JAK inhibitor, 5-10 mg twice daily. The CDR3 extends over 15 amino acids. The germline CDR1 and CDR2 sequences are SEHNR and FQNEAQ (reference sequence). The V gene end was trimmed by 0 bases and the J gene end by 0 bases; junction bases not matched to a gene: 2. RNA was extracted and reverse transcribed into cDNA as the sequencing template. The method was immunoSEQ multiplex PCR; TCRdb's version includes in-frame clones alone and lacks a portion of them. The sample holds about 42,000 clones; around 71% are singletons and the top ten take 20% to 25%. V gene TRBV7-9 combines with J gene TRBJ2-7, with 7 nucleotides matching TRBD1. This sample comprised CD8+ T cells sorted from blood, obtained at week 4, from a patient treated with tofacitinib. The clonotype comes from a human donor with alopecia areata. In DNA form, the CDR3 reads TGTGCCAGCAGCTTAGCGGGACAGACCTCCTACGAGCAGTACTTC. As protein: CASSLAGQTSYEQYF.